This T cell receptor beta chain was captured by sequencing in a study of T cell responses to AZD1222 COVID-19 vaccine. Study results and caveats: Along spike, vaccine-associated CD4 TCRs were found throughout, with dominance at 160-218 and 743-854. Just six AZD1222 recipients tested seropositive at baseline. White British ancestry dominated among donors, who included more females, and clonal diversity was possibly underestimated.

Researchers grouped second doses given at about 4 or about 12 weeks into one pool. About this clone itself: The antigen is not known.

This CDR3 is 12 amino acids long. Trimming left V 3 bases short and J 4 bases short, with 7 bases between. The germline gives CDR1 KGHSH, CDR2 LQKENI. Profiled with immunoSEQ multiplex PCR; TCRdb holds only in-frame clones, not every one. Among some 150,000 clones listed, 87% were seen once. The chain employs TRBV18 and TRBJ2-7; D remains unclear. The clonotype originates from an adult who received the AZD1222 COVID-19 vaccine. This sample comprised peripheral blood, obtained 28 days after the second AZD1222 dose. CDR3 region: CASSPTEYEQYF. CDR3 coding DNA: TGTGCCAGCTCACCCACAGAGTACGAGCAGTACTTC.